This TCR beta chain was identified in a study of cytomegalovirus exposure and HLA in healthy donors. Whole-study findings and limits: In all likelihood, a cluster of highly shared sequence variants was a sequencing artifact. Productive rates of about 90% or about 30% were seen for most TCR beta V segments in an earlier analysis.

The primer mix had 60 Vbeta and 13 Jbeta primers. Produced via immunoSEQ multiplex PCR; TCRdb's table is partial and in-frame only. The table lists some 170,000 clones, roughly 79% of them singletons. The CDR3 sequence is 15 residues long. V lost 3 bases to trimming and J lost 4 bases, with 13 bases between them. Germline V gives CDR1 MNHNY, CDR2 SVGAGI (reference sequence). This clone was seen a single time. The target antigen is unknown. This clonotype was sampled from a young woman in good health and CMV-seropositive. The sample comprised PBMCs. This chain uses TRBV6-6 with TRBJ2-1, with D tentatively TRBD1 (5 bases). The CDR3 DNA is TGTGCCAGCAGTTATATCCAGGGCTTGTACAATGAGCAGTTCTTC. Its translation: CASSYIQGLYNEQFF.